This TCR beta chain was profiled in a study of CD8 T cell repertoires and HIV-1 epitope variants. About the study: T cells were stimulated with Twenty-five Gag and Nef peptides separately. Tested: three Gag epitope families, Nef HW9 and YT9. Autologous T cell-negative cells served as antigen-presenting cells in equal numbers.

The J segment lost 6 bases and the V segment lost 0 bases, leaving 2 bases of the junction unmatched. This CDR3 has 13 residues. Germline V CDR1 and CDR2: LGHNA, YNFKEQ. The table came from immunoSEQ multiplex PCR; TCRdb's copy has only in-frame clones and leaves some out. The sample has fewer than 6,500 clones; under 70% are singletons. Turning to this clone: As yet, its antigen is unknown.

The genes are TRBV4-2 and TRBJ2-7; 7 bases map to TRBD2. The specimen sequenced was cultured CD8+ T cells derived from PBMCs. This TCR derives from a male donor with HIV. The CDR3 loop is CASSQEAGTEQYF. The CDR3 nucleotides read TGTGCCAGCAGCCAAGAAGCGGGGACCGAGCAGTACTTC.